This T cell receptor (beta chain) was profiled in a study of early T cells in non-severe SARS-CoV-2 infection. For the study at large: It was bulk RNA from unsorted whole blood that was sequenced, and the chains were unpaired.

The CDR3 spans 15 residues. V was trimmed by 1 base and J by 4 bases, leaving 14 bases between them. Germline V gene lookup returns CDR1 LGHNA and CDR2 YSLEER. Separate cDNA molecules each had unique molecular identifiers attached to them. TCRdb passed the 5' RACE reads through MiXCR, listing each CDR3 protein once. This sample has 55,000 or so distinct CDR3 sequences, with around 7% found just once. This clonotype was found many times. Here the sequenced sample was whole blood, taken at baseline. The V and J genes are TRBV4-3 and TRBJ2-7; D unclear. This receptor was identified in an adult who was a healthcare worker with PCR-confirmed SARS-CoV-2 infection or an uninfected control (not recorded which). In nucleotides, the CDR3 is TGCGCCAGCAGCCAAGGTTACGCCGTCTGGTACGAGCAGTACTTC. It codes for CASSQGYAVWYEQYF.